This T cell receptor beta chain was sequenced for a study of T cell repertoires in cytomegalovirus infection. Study summary: Public TCR beta signatures provided an indication of both CMV infection and a matching HLA type.

This clonotype has a handful of counts. The antigen is undetermined. TCRdb re-derived calls from the reads in MiXCR, one entry per CDR3 protein. The repertoire consists of some 180,000 distinct CDR3 sequences, with roughly 15% occurring once and the leading ten covering about 23%. The V gene's germline CDR1 is SEHNR and CDR2 FQNEAQ (reference sequence). The CDR3 is 17 amino acids. The ends were cut back, 2 bases at V and 3 bases at J, with 16 bases in the middle. Regarding the study as a whole: Summed frequency of public TCR beta families distinguished CMV carriers with the relevant HLA. HLA-C-restricted, CMV-specific TCR beta clonotypes were dominant ex vivo.

The TCR originated in a human donor in good health (CMV status not recorded). Some clones in this sample may be carry-over from other donors' samples. The rearrangement joins TRBV7-9 to TRBJ2-2, with D perhaps given as TRBD1 or TRBD2 (6 bases each). The sequenced sample consisted of CD8+ T cells from PBMCs. As DNA, the CDR3 is TGTGCCAGCAGCTTATTTCGGGGGCTCGTTGACACCGGGGAGCTGTTTTTT. Translating gives CASSLFRGLVDTGELFF.